A selection of T cell receptor beta chains follows, all from one sample in a study of blood T cells in healthy people across ages. MiXCR was run by TCRdb on the 5' RACE reads, yielding one entry per CDR3 protein. The data contain hundreds of thousands of distinct CDR3 sequences, less than 60% of them singletons. Sequencing was carried out using blood. The receptors were sampled from a man older than 75 in good health. Both conserved end residues are part of each CDR3. The D gene is left open where the match is weak. Size is stated for part of the rows, as once, few or many counts, or as a class when the clone is expanded.

cdr3_nt	cdr3_aa	d_call	clone_size	v_call	j_call	cdr3_length
TGTGCCAGCTCACCAGAGACAGGGCCGGAGACCCAGTACTTC	CASSPETGPETQYF	TRBD1	few	TRBV18	TRBJ2-5	14
TGTGCCAGCAGCTTAGGCGTGGGCAGGGAGGAAGGCTACACCTTC	CASSLGVGREEGYTF	NA	NA	TRBV7-9	TRBJ1-2	15
TGTGCCAGCAGCCTGTGGGGACAATTCTACAATGAGCAGTTCTTC	CASSLWGQFYNEQFF	NA	NA	TRBV12-3/TRBV12-4	TRBJ2-1	15
TGCAGTGTCCCCGGGGTTGGGCCCTACGAGCAGTACTTC	CSVPGVGPYEQYF	NA	few	TRBV20-1	TRBJ2-7	13
TGTGCCAGCAGCTCCTCGGGAGGGATGGGAGATACGCAGTATTTT	CASSSSGGMGDTQYF	TRBD2	few	TRBV13	TRBJ2-3	15
TGCAGCGTTGAAGAAGTGGTCTCCTACAATGAGCAGTTCTTC	CSVEEVVSYNEQFF	NA	NA	TRBV29-1	TRBJ2-1	14
TGCAGTGCTAGCCCCGGACTAGCGGCGGGGGATCCAGAGACCCAGTACTTC	CSASPGLAAGDPETQYF	TRBD2	NA	TRBV20-1	TRBJ2-5	17
TGCAGTGGTCGGCTGTGGGACCACTACAATGAGCAGTTCTTC	CSGRLWDHYNEQFF	NA	NA	TRBV20-1	TRBJ2-1	14
TGCAGTGCAAGGAGCGGGAGCCTCGCAGATACGCAGTATTTT	CSARSGSLADTQYF	TRBD2	few	TRBV20-1	TRBJ2-3	14
TGTGCCATCAGTGGGGGTAGCGGGAGGGCCGCTATTGAGCAGTACTTC	CAISGGSGRAAIEQYF	TRBD2	NA	TRBV10-3	TRBJ2-4	16